These 29 T cell receptor beta chains share one sample of origin, sequenced in a study of T cell repertoires in cytomegalovirus infection. Each CDR3 protein gets one entry after TCRdb re-called the reads with MiXCR. The repertoire consists of about 740,000 distinct CDR3 sequences, with less than 40% occurring once and the leading ten covering about 2.8%. Sequenced sample: PBMCs. These TCRs come from a human donor in good health (CMV status not recorded). Some clones in this sample may be carry-over from other donors' samples.

The chain recombines TRBV12-3 or TRBV12-4 with TRBJ1-1, with D possibly TRBD1 on 6 matching bases. This CDR3 contains 14 residues. V was clipped by 9 bases and J by 1 base, with 15 bases between them. In DNA form, the CDR3 reads TGTGCCAGAACAAAAGTACAGGGGAACACTGAAGCTTTCTTT. Protein: CARTKVQGNTEAFF.

This clonotype has a handful of counts. V and J are TRBV28 and TRBJ1-2; D gene unclear. The CDR3 totals 15 residues. V was shortened by 1 base and J by 3 bases, with 12 bases between the two germline ends. Germline V gives CDR1 MDHEN, CDR2 SYDVKM. CDR3 in DNA: TGTGCCAGCAGTTTATTGAGGGAGGCCTACTATGGCTACACCTTC. Translating it yields CASSLLREAYYGYTF.

The chain joins TRBV15 to TRBJ2-7, with TRBD1 as a possible D gene (7 bases). CDR1 is LNHNV and CDR2 is YYDKDF in the germline V gene (reference sequence). The CDR3 loop spans 17 amino acids. With 3 bases removed from V and 2 bases from J, the gap between germline ends came to 20 bases. The CDR3: CATSRESRGTATYEQYF. CDR3 nucleotide sequence: TGTGCCACCAGCAGGGAAAGCCGCGGGACAGCCACCTACGAGCAGTACTTC.

The chain links TRBV7-8 to TRBJ1-1, with unresolved D. The germline V and J ends were trimmed by 2 bases and 1 base, with 11 bases remaining between them. CDR3 size: 15 residues. Per the germline V gene, CDR1 is SGHVS and CDR2 is FQNEAQ. In DNA, the CDR3 is TGTGCCAGCAGCTTAATCGGATCTGCGAACACTGAAGCTTTCTTT. The encoded protein is CASSLIGSANTEAFF.

The chain uses TRBV27 and TRBJ2-7; 7 nucleotides line up with TRBD1. Trimming cost V 3 bases and J 4 bases; bases outside gene matches: 3. CDR3 length: 13 residues. CDR1 and CDR2 (germline): MNHEY, SMNVEV (reference sequence). The CDR3 sequence: CASSFWGQYEQYF. The CDR3 DNA reads as TGTGCCAGCAGTTTTTGGGGACAGTACGAGCAGTACTTC.

V usage is TRBV28 and J usage is TRBJ2-7; 11 bases align to TRBD2. From germline, CDR1 is MDHEN and CDR2 SYDVKM. The J segment lost 2 bases and the V segment lost 5 bases, leaving 8 bases of the junction unmatched. The CDR3 is made up of 16 amino acids. The CDR3 DNA is TGTGCCAGCAGTCAGATAGCGGGAGGGACCGCCTACGAGCAGTACTTC. It encodes CASSQIAGGTAYEQYF.

J is TRBJ1-2 and V is TRBV3-1, with no clear D. V was shortened by 1 base and J by 3 bases, with 12 bases between the two germline ends. The CDR3 has 15 residues. CDR1 and CDR2 (germline): LGHDT, YNNKEL (reference sequence). The CDR3, as DNA: TGTGCCAGCAGCCAAGCTGGGGAGGGTGACTATGGCTACACCTTC. This translates into CASSQAGEGDYGYTF.

Worth noting for this clonotype: The junction and the germline gene differ at one end; a read error may be behind it. This rearrangement joins TRBV12-3 or TRBV12-4 to TRBJ2-5; TRBD1 matches at 8 bases. The CDR3 has 15 amino acids. CDR3 nucleotide sequence: TGTGCCATCAGTCGTGACAGGGGATACATAGAGACCCAGTACTTC. Encoded protein: CAISRDRGYIETQYF.

The chain combines TRBV24-1 with TRBJ2-5; D ambiguous. The CDR3 loop spans 12 amino acids. V was trimmed by 0 bases and J by 8 bases, leaving 6 bases between them. In germline, CDR1 is KGHDR, CDR2 SFDVKD. The CDR3 spells CATSDLERTQYF. CDR3 sequence (DNA): TGTGCCACCAGTGATTTGGAGAGAACCCAGTACTTC.

The J gene is TRBJ1-1, the V gene TRBV9; 8 bases match TRBD1. Trimming removed 2 bases from V and 5 bases from J; junction bases left unmatched: 5. The germline CDR1 and CDR2 sequences are SGDLS and YYNGEE. This CDR3 spans 14 amino acids. The CDR3 DNA follows: TGTGCCAGCAGCGTCGGACAGGGTATGACTGAAGCTTTCTTT. Protein sequence: CASSVGQGMTEAFF.

CDR3 bases: TGTGCCAGTAGTTTTATCAGGAGCCCGAACACTGAAGCTTTCTTT. Protein: CASSFIRSPNTEAFF. The rearrangement links TRBV19 to TRBJ1-1; D gene uncertain. The germline CDR1 and CDR2 sequences are LNHDA and SQIVND (reference sequence). Deletions cut 5 bases from V and 1 base from J, with 14 bases between. This CDR3 comprises 15 residues.

There are a few counts of this clonotype. This chain joins TRBV7-6 and TRBJ2-7, with D perhaps TRBD2 (6 bases). The CDR3 loop spans 14 amino acids. Trimming removed 4 bases from V and 2 bases from J, with 12 bases in between. CDR1 and CDR2 from the germline V gene are SGHVS and FNYEAQ. DNA for the CDR3: TGTGCCAGCAGCTCTGCTGGGGGGACCTACGAGCAGTACTTC. Encoded protein: CASSSAGGTYEQYF.

Comment on this clonotype: Being one base from a much bigger clone, this may be a read error. The DNA for the CDR3 is TGTGCCAGCGGCTTAACTTACCGGGGTGAGCAGTTCTTC. This encodes CASGLTYRGEQFF. The rearrangement uses TRBV7-2 and TRBJ2-1; D is perhaps TRBD2 (5 bases). The CDR3 consists of 13 residues. The germline V gene has CDR1 SGHTA and CDR2 FQGNSA. The full variable domain, rest sourced from reference TRBV7-2 and TRBJ2-1, is GAGVSQSPSNKVTEKGKDVELRCDPISGHTALYWYRQSLGQGLEFLIYFQGNSAPDKSGLPSDRFSAERTGGSVSTLTIQRTQQEDSAVYLCASGLTYRGEQFFGPGTRLTVL.

This clonotype turned up a few times. J is TRBJ1-3 and V is TRBV12-3 or TRBV12-4; D call uncertain. Trimming took off 6 bases at V and 2 bases at J, with 17 bases between the two ends. This CDR3 comprises 16 residues. The CDR3 is CASSLHLLGTGNTIYF. The DNA for the CDR3 is TGTGCCAGCAGCCTGCACCTTCTCGGGACTGGAAACACCATATATTTT.

This clonotype turned up a few times. This chain links TRBV7-2 with TRBJ1-2; 8 bases line up with TRBD1. The CDR3 covers 18 residues. Losses at the gene ends were 6 bases for V and 4 bases for J; bases not matched to a gene: 19. Germline V lookup: CDR1 SGHTA, CDR2 FQGNSA. CDR3 in DNA: TGTGCCAGCAGACTAGAGGGGCAGAGGGACAGGCCTTCCTATGGCTACACCTTC. Protein: CASRLEGQRDRPSYGYTF. Full variable domain (outside the CDR3, taken from reference TRBV7-2 and TRBJ1-2): GAGVSQSPSNKVTEKGKDVELRCDPISGHTALYWYRQSLGQGLEFLIYFQGNSAPDKSGLPSDRFSAERTGGSVSTLTIQRTQQEDSAVYLCASRLEGQRDRPSYGYTFGSGTRLTVV.

This chain links TRBV27 with TRBJ2-5, with 9 bases matching TRBD1. This CDR3 has 15 amino acids. Per the germline V gene, CDR1 is MNHEY and CDR2 is SMNVEV (reference sequence). V shed 6 bases, J shed 3 bases, and the junction held 8 bases outside the gene matches. In nucleotides, the CDR3 is TGTGCCAGCAGCTCGTTCCGGGACAGGGAAGAGACCCAGTACTTC. This translates into CASSSFRDREETQYF.

The chain joins TRBV19 to TRBJ1-4; maybe TRBD1 (6 bases). The CDR3 spans 13 residues. The germline V and J ends were trimmed by 11 bases and 3 bases, with 13 bases remaining between them. Germline-derived CDR1 and CDR2 are LNHDA and SQIVND (reference sequence). The CDR3 nucleotides are TGTGCCGGAATGGACAGCTCTAATGAAAAACTGTTTTTT. Amino acid sequence: CAGMDSSNEKLFF.

This clonotype was picked up a small number of times. The chain combines TRBV7-8 with TRBJ1-1; tentatively, D is TRBD1 (6 bases). Trimming pared 3 bases from V and 4 bases from J, leaving 12 bases between. The CDR3 is 14 residues long. Germline values: CDR1 SGHVS, CDR2 FQNEAQ. CDR3 sequence: CASSFKGVATEAFF. The CDR3 nucleotides read TGTGCCAGCAGCTTTAAGGGGGTAGCCACTGAAGCTTTCTTT.

This clonotype was detected only once. This rearrangement joins TRBV2 to TRBJ1-2; D is possibly TRBD1 (5 bases). The CDR3 extends over 13 amino acids. Per germline, CDR1 SNHLY and CDR2 FYNNEI. The V gene lost 2 bases and the J gene lost 7 bases, with 11 bases spanning the gap. The DNA for the CDR3 is TGTGCCAGCAGTGAACGAGGGACCGCTGGCTACACCTTC. This gives the protein CASSERGTAGYTF.

In its sample, this clonotype was seen a few times. The chain recombines TRBV2 with TRBJ1-4; D is perhaps TRBD1 (5 bases). The CDR3 extends over 15 amino acids. Trimming took 0 bases from V and 13 from J, leaving 18 bases between them. Germline V lookup: CDR1 SNHLY, CDR2 FYNNEI. CDR3 sequence (DNA): TGTGCCAGCAGTGAAGCGCAGGGTGGCGGGGCTCGACTGTTTTTT. This encodes CASSEAQGGGARLFF.

This chain joins TRBV5-5 and TRBJ1-1; no clear D gene. CDR3 length: 14 residues. With 4 bases removed from V and 4 bases from J, the gap between germline ends came to 14 bases. Germline V gene sequence: CDR1 SGHKS, CDR2 YYEKEE (reference sequence). The chain's CDR3 is CASSVTAGSTEAFF. CDR3 in DNA: TGTGCCAGCAGCGTGACGGCTGGGTCCACTGAAGCTTTCTTT. The variable domain in full, completed from reference TRBV5-5 and TRBJ1-1, reads DAGVTQSPTHLIKTRGQQVTLRCSPISGHKSVSWYQQVLGQGPQFIFQYYEKEERGRGNFPDRFSARQFPNYSSELNVNALLLGDSALYLCASSVTAGSTEAFFGQGTRLTVV.

The chain recombines TRBV30 with TRBJ1-5; a weak D match, TRBD1 (6 bases). V was trimmed by 4 bases and J by 7 bases, leaving 14 bases between them. The CDR3 sequence is 13 residues long. CDR1 GTSNPN and CDR2 SVGIG come from the germline V gene (reference sequence). CDR3 coding DNA: TGTGCCTGGAATCGAGACAGGCAACAGCCCCAGCATTTT. This encodes CAWNRDRQQPQHF.

This clonotype was seen more than once but under ten times. This chain joins TRBV27 and TRBJ1-6, with D unresolved. Trimming cost V 10 bases and J 8 bases, with 15 bases left between them. The CDR3 covers 13 residues. CDR1 is MNHEY, CDR2 SMNVEV, per germline (reference sequence). The CDR3 reads CATAAGYDSPLHF. The CDR3 region has the DNA TGTGCCACTGCGGCGGGGTACGATTCACCCCTCCACTTT.

This clonotype was observed a few times. The rearrangement uses TRBV6-1 and TRBJ2-2, with 7 bases fitting TRBD1. Looked up from germline, CDR1 is MNHNS and CDR2 is SASEGT. The CDR3 runs 16 residues. The V segment lost 7 bases and the J segment 4 bases; nucleotides outside the gene matches: 12. In nucleotides, the CDR3 is TGTGCCAGCACCCCGCAGGGACAGAGGGGCACCGGGGAGCTGTTTTTT. Amino acids: CASTPQGQRGTGELFF.

The rearrangement joins TRBV6-5 to TRBJ2-1; 10 nucleotides match TRBD2. V lost 4 bases and J lost 5; bases outside the gene matches: 5. Germline values: CDR1 MNHEY, CDR2 SVGAGI. The CDR3 loop spans 15 amino acids. The CDR3 region is CASSLAGGIDNEQFF. The CDR3 DNA sequence: TGTGCCAGCAGTTTAGCGGGGGGTATAGACAATGAGCAGTTCTTC.

The chain uses TRBV6-2 or TRBV6-3 and TRBJ2-7; a weak D match, TRBD1 (5 bases). The CDR3 loop spans 13 amino acids. Trimming removed 2 bases from V and 3 bases from J, with 8 bases in between. CDR1 is MNHEY, CDR2 SVGEGT, per germline. In nucleotides, the CDR3 is TGTGCCAGCAGTTACCAGGGCCTCTACGAGCAGTACTTC. Its translation is CASSYQGLYEQYF.

The chain links TRBV5-4 to TRBJ2-7; weak D call: TRBD2 (6 bases). Germline V gene lookup returns CDR1 SGHNT and CDR2 YYREEE (reference sequence). Trimming stripped 5 bases from V and 0 bases from J, with 9 bases between. This CDR3 region has 13 residues. The CDR3 region is CASRGGASYEQYF. Here the CDR3 DNA reads TGTGCCAGCAGGGGCGGGGCCTCCTACGAGCAGTACTTC.

The CDR3 DNA reads TGTGCCAGCGCCGACAGGGGAGGGAACACTGAAGCTTTCTTT. Protein sequence: CASADRGGNTEAFF. This rearrangement joins TRBV6-6 to TRBJ1-1; TRBD1 matches at 8 bases. Germline lookup yields CDR1 MNHNY and CDR2 SVGAGI (reference sequence). The trim removed 8 bases at V and 1 base at J, leaving 6 bases unmatched. This CDR3 contains 14 residues.

V gene TRBV6-1 combines with J gene TRBJ2-5; 9 bases are shared with TRBD1. The length of the CDR3 is 16 residues. Germline CDR1 is MNHNS and CDR2 is SASEGT. V dropped 2 bases and J dropped 5; count of bases not matched to a gene: 9. The CDR3 loop reads CASSEWLGQGGETQYF. CDR3 DNA sequence: TGTGCCAGCAGTGAATGGCTGGGACAGGGCGGGGAGACCCAGTACTTC.